This TCR beta chain was identified during a study of shared clonotypes between healthy human individuals (dated by TCRdb to 2019 to 2021). For context, the study as a whole: Two women and a few men aged 18 to 49 years were included in the cohort. To increase sequencing depth and limit assay-specific biases, TCR repertoire library preparation and sequencing were carried out by different laboratories using diverse techniques. The study deeply sequenced blood TCR repertoires of about 5 healthy adults to estimate repertoire size and the extent of clonotype sharing between individuals. Leukapheresis yielded between about 0.94 and 8.9 billion PBMCs per donor. For each donor, CD4 naive and CD4 memory were each run on three plates, CD8 naive on two plates, and CD8 memory on one plate.

Using the deep immunoSEQ assay, TCR CDR3 regions were amplified from genomic DNA by multiplex PCR. Genomic DNA extracted from each cell subset was distributed evenly over all wells of several immunoSEQ 96-well plates, and each plate served as one replicate. Each replicate PCR for sorted subsets received roughly 0.2 ug genomic DNA, equal to about 30,000 T cell genomes. The purified libraries were quantified using a Qubit 3.0 fluorometer, sized with a Bioanalyzer 2100, and then quantified again using the KAPA Library Quantification kit. Every immunoSEQ 96-well plate was sequenced on a dedicated single-read 150-cycle Illumina NextSeq 550 flow cell. In the source study's methods: Because the immunoSEQ output held only junctional sequences and lacked quality scores, the filtering could not match the filtering applied to full-length reads. To assign V/J genes and CDR3, sequences were annotated using PyIR, a Python wrapper for IgBLAST v1.9, with IMGT germline references. Reads were removed for weak V/J assignments (E-value above 1e-6), missing CDR3, stop codons, out-of-frame junctions, or ambiguous translated residues. V3J clonotypes were defined by identical inferred V gene, J gene, and CDR3 amino acid sequence. Percentage overlap between repertoires was computed as shared unique clonotypes divided by the size of the smaller repertoire. RTK rarefaction, the Chao1 estimator, and Recon v2.1 estimates of unobserved clonotypes were used to assess repertoire richness. For all TCRbeta clonotypes obtained by the gDNA method from several donors, generation probabilities were computed with OLGA. Held by TCRdb, this immuneACCESS table contains in-frame sequences only and omits some clones. Under half of the omission traces to an unresolved V gene where checked; the cause of the rest is unknown. D and trimming come from the DNA, and the V and J calls and clone size come from that table. Recorded for this sample are some 1.4 million clones; approximately 97% of them occurred a single time. The leading ten clones occupy roughly 1.2% of the sample.

General findings and caveats noted by the study authors: Even with the large sequencing depth, rarefaction of the sorted-subset datasets indicated that sequencing was incomplete. Pairwise subsampling indicated that sequencing depth was expected to affect the degree of clonotype sharing among donors. Larger estimated clonotype richness was generally found for naive subsets than for memory subsets. Roughly 5.2% of naive CD4, 3% to 3.5% of naive CD8, approximately 2% of memory CD4, and over 0.35% of memory CD8 clonotypes were shared across several donors. Clonotypes shared by all four sorted-subset donors showed higher generation probabilities than non-shared clonotypes. Because the study included a small number of donors, the genetic and exposure-history diversity represented was limited. Sampling was restricted to blood, and TCR repertoires in tissues likely differ from the TCR repertoires found in blood.

A word on this clone: Its antigen is still unknown. Per-base quality was not reported, and no clone a single base away is much larger than it.

The donors were healthy, HIV-negative adults who had no recently reported acute infections or vaccinations. Only Caucasian adults living in Nashville, Tennessee, USA were represented among the donors. CD4+ T cells were enriched by magnetic negative selection, after which naive cells were positively selected on CD45RA and the negative fraction was taken as the memory subset. Blood was collected by leukapheresis, and PBMCs were isolated by Ficoll-Histopaque density gradient centrifugation and then cryopreserved in liquid nitrogen vapor phase. Analytical flow cytometry was used to check the purity and quantity of every magnetically sorted T cell population. Genomic DNA was isolated from each sorted fraction and quantified by UV absorbance on a Nanodrop 2000c. The origin of this receptor is a man aged 30 to 45 in good health. The specimen was naive CD4+ T cells sorted from blood. The sample's cell subset or site label is to be understood as: CD45RA+ positively selected.

The DNA sequence is TGCGCCAGCAGTGGGAAAGAAATCAACAATGAGCAGTTCTTC. Translation gives CASSGKEINNEQFF. The chain links TRBV5-1 with TRBJ2-1; there is no confident call for the D gene. V is reduced by 5 bases and J by 5 bases, leaving a spacing of 14 bases between them. The CDR3 sequence holds 14 residues, the cysteine and phenylalanine included. Only the CDR3 DNA is retained, 42 bases long and in frame from the first base. Taken from the germline V gene, the CDR1 and CDR2 loops are SGHRS and YFSETQ. Extended through the reference TRBV5-1 and TRBJ2-1 proteins, this CDR3 yields the full variable domain: KAGVTQTPRYLIKTRGQQVTLSCSPISGHRSVSWYQQTPGQGLQFLFEYFSETQRNKGNFPGRFSGRQFSNSRSEMNVSTLELGDSALYLCASSGKEINNEQFFGPGTRLTVL.